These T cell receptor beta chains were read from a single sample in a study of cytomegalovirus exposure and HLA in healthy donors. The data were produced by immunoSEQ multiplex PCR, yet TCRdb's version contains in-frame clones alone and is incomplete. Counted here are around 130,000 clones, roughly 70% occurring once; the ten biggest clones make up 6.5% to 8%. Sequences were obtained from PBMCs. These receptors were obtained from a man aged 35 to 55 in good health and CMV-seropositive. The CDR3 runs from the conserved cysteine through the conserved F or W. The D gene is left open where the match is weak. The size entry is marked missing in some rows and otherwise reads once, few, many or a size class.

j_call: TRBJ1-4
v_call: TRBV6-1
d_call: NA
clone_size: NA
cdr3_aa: CASRALSTTNEKLFF
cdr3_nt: TGTGCCAGCAGAGCCCTATCTACAACTAATGAAAAACTGTTTTTT

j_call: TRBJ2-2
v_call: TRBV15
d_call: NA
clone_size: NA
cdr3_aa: CATRRHSGGELFF
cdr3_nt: TGTGCCACCCGACGCCACAGCGGGGGGGAGCTGTTTTTT

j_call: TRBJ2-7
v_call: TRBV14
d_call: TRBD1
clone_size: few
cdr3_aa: CASSPRTGGVGYEQYF
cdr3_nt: TGTGCCAGCAGCCCGCGGACAGGGGGCGTTGGCTACGAGCAGTACTTC

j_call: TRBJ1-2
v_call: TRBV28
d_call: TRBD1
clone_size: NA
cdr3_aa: CASKLGTGANYGYTF
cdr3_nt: TGTGCCAGCAAGCTCGGGACAGGAGCTAACTATGGCTACACCTTC

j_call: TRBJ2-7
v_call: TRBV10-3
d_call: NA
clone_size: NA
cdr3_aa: CAIRGDTYYEQYF
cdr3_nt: TGTGCCATCAGGGGGGACACCTACTACGAGCAGTACTTC

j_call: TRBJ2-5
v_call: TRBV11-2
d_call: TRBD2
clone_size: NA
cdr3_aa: CASSLAGTSGRETQYF
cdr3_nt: TGTGCCAGCAGCTTGGCCGGGACTAGCGGGAGAGAGACCCAGTACTTC

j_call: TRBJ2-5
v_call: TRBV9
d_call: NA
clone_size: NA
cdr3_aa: CASSVGLGGRGETQYF
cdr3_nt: TGTGCCAGCAGCGTAGGGTTGGGGGGTAGAGGCGAGACCCAGTACTTC

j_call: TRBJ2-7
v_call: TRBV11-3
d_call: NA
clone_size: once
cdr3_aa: CASSQFRSPRAGPYEQYF
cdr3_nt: TGTGCCAGCAGCCAATTTAGGTCCCCTCGGGCAGGGCCCTACGAGCAGTACTTC

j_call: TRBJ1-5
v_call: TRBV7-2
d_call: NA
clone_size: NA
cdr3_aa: CASSLDRGAAQPQHF
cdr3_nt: TGTGCCAGCAGCTTAGATCGGGGGGCGGCTCAGCCCCAGCATTTT

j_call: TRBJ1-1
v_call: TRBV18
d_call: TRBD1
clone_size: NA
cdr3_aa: CASSPPRTGGRYTEAFF
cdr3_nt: TGTGCCAGCTCACCCCCGAGGACAGGGGGAAGATACACTGAAGCTTTCTTT

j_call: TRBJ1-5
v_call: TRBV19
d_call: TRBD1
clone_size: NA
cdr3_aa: CASSIEGGSNQPQHF
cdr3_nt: TGTGCCAGTAGTATCGAAGGGGGCAGCAATCAGCCCCAGCATTTT

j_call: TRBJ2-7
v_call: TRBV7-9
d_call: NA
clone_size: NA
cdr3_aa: CASSFGGGGSEQYF
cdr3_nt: TGTGCCAGCAGCTTTGGAGGGGGGGGGAGCGAGCAGTACTTC

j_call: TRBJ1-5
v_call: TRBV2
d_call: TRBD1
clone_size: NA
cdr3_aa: CASSWTGGNQPQHF
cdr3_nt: TGTGCCAGCAGTTGGACAGGGGGCAATCAGCCCCAGCATTTT

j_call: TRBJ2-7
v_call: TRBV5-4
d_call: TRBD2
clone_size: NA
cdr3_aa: CASSLETSGVHEQYF
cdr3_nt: TGTGCCAGCAGCTTGGAGACTAGCGGGGTGCACGAGCAGTACTTC

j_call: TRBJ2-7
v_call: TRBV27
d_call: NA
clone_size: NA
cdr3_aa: CASSFTLRRTEQYF
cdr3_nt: TGTGCCAGCAGTTTTACGTTGCGAAGGACAGAGCAGTACTTC

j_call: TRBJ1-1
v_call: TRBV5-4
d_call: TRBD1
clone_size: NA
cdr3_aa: CASSLGQGETEAFF
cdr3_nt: TGTGCCAGCAGCCTCGGACAGGGGGAAACTGAAGCTTTCTTT

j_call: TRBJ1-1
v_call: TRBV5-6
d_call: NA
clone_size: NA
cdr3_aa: CASSLITGNSEAFF
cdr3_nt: TGTGCCAGCAGCTTGATTACAGGGAACTCTGAAGCTTTCTTT

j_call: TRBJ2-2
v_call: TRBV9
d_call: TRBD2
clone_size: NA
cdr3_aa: CASSVVRSSGSRAGELFF
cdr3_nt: TGTGCCAGCAGCGTAGTGAGGTCTAGCGGGAGCAGAGCCGGGGAGCTGTTTTTT

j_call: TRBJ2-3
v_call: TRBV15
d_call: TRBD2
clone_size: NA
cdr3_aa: CATSRGEGASTDTQYF
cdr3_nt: TGTGCCACCAGCAGAGGGGAGGGAGCTAGCACAGATACGCAGTATTTT

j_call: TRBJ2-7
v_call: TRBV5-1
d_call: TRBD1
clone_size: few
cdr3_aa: CASSFGGQGSYEQYF
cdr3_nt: TGCGCCAGCAGCTTCGGAGGACAGGGTTCCTACGAGCAGTACTTC

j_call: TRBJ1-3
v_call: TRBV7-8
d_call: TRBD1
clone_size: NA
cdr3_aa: CASSPGQGYGSGNTIYF
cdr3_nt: TGTGCCAGCAGCCCTGGACAGGGATACGGCTCTGGAAACACCATATATTTT

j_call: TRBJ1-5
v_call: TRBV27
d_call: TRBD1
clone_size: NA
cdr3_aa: CATPDREGQPQHF
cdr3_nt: TGTGCCACCCCGGACAGGGAAGGTCAGCCCCAGCATTTT

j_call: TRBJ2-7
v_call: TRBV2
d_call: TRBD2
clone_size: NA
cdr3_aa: CASRVPGGSYEQYF
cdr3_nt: TGTGCTAGCAGAGTTCCGGGCGGGAGCTACGAGCAGTACTTC

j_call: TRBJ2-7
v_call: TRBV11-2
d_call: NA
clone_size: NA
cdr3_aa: CASSSHSSYEQYF
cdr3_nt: TGTGCCAGCAGCTCCCACAGCTCCTACGAGCAGTACTTC

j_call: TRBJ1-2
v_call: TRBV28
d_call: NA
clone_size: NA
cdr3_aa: CASIIRGAWYGYTF
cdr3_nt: TGTGCCAGCATAATCAGGGGCGCTTGGTATGGCTACACCTTC

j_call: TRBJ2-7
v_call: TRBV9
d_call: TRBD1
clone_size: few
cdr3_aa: CASSTLTGGDEQYF
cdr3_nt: TGTGCCAGCAGCACCCTGACAGGGGGGGACGAGCAGTACTTC

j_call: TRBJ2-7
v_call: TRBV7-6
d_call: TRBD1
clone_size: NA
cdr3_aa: CASSSRGTGTYEQYF
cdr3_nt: TGTGCCAGCAGCTCCCGCGGGACAGGGACCTACGAGCAGTACTTC

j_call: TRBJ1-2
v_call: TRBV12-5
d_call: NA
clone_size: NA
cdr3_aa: CASGSGNGGYTF
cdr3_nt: TGTGCTAGTGGGTCAGGGAACGGTGGCTACACCTTC

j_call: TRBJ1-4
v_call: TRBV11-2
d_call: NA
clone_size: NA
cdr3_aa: CASSFPGLPEKLFF
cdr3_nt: TGTGCCAGCAGCTTTCCGGGACTCCCCGAAAAACTGTTTTTT

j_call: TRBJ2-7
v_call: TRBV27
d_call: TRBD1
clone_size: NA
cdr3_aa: CASSPGQTYEQYF
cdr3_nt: TGTGCCAGCAGCCCGGGACAGACCTACGAGCAGTACTTC

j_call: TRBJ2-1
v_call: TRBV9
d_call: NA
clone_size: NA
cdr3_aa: CASSPGVPPLYNEQFF
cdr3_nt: TGTGCCAGCAGCCCAGGGGTTCCCCCTCTCTACAATGAGCAGTTCTTC

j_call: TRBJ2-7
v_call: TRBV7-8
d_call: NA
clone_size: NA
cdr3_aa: CASSEGVPYEQYF
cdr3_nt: TGTGCCAGCAGCGAAGGGGTTCCCTACGAGCAGTACTTC

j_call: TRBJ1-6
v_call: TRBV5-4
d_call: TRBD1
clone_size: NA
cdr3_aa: CASSRDRGRNSPLHF
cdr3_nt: TGTGCCAGCAGCCGGGACAGGGGGCGTAATTCACCCCTCCACTTT

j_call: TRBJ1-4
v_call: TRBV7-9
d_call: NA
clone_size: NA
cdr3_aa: CASSLGGVSNEKLFF
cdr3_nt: TGTGCCAGCAGCTTAGGAGGTGTCTCTAATGAAAAACTGTTTTTT

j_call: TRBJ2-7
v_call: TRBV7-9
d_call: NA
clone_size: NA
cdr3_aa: CASSPIPYEQYF
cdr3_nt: TGTGCCAGCAGCCCGATTCCGTACGAGCAGTACTTC

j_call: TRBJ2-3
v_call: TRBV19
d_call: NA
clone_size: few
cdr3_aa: CASTLRQVGADTQYF
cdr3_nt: TGTGCCAGTACCCTTCGACAGGTTGGGGCAGATACGCAGTATTTT

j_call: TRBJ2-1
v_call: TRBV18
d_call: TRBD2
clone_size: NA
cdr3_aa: CASSPIRAGTSGTNNEQFF
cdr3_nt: TGTGCCAGCTCACCAATAAGGGCCGGTACTAGCGGAACGAACAATGAGCAGTTCTTC

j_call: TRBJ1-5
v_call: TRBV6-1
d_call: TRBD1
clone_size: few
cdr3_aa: CASSEAARTGVSNQPQHF
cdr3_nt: TGTGCCAGCAGTGAAGCTGCCCGAACAGGGGTTAGCAATCAGCCCCAGCATTTT

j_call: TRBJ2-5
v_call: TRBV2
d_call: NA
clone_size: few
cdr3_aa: CASSQQVIRETQYF
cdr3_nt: TGTGCCAGCAGCCAACAGGTGATCAGGGAGACCCAGTACTTC

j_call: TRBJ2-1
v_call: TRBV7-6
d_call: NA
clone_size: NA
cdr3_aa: CASSLEAGSEQFF
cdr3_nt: TGTGCCAGCAGCTTAGAAGCAGGGTCTGAGCAGTTCTTC

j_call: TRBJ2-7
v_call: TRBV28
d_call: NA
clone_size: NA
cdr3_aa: CAIRGNSYEQYF
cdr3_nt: TGTGCCATCCGGGGGAACTCCTACGAGCAGTACTTC

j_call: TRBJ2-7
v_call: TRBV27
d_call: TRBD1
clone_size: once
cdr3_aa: CATQDRRGSYEQYF
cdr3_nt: TGTGCCACACAGGACAGGAGAGGCTCCTACGAGCAGTACTTC

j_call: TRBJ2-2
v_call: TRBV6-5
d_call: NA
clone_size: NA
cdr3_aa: CATLDRRVTGELFF
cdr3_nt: TGTGCCACCTTGGACAGAAGGGTGACCGGGGAGCTGTTTTTT

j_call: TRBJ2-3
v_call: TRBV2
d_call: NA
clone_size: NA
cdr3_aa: CASIEGKDTQYF
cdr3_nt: TGTGCCAGCATCGAGGGAAAAGATACGCAGTATTTT

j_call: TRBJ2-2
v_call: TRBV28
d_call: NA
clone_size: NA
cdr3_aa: CASSSGGARSTGELFF
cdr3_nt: TGTGCCAGCAGCTCGGGCGGGGCCCGAAGTACCGGGGAGCTGTTTTTT

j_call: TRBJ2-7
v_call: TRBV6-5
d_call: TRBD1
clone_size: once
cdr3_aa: CASSSGQGTLGYEQYF
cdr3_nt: TGTGCCAGCAGTTCAGGACAGGGGACCCTCGGTTACGAGCAGTACTTC

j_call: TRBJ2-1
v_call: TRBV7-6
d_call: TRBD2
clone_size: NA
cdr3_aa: CASSPLFVLARGNEQFF
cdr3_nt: TGTGCCAGCAGCCCGTTGTTCGTACTAGCGAGGGGCAATGAGCAGTTCTTC

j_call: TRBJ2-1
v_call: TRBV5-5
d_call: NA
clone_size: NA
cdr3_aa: CASSSQGSSYNEQFF
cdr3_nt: TGTGCCAGCAGCTCACAGGGCAGCTCCTACAATGAGCAGTTCTTC

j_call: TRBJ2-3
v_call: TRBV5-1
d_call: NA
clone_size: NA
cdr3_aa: CASSLGGRTDTQYF
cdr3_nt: TGCGCCAGCAGCTTGGGCGGCCGCACAGATACGCAGTATTTT

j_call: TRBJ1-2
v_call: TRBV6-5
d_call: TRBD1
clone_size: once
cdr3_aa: CASSYSAGQGHGYTF
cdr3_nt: TGTGCCAGCAGTTACAGCGCCGGACAGGGCCATGGCTACACCTTC

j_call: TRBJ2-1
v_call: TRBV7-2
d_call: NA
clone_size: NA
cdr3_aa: CASSLGYSMNEQFF
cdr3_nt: TGTGCCAGCAGCTTAGGCTACTCAATGAATGAGCAGTTCTTC

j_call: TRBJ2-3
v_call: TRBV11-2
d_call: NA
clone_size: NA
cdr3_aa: CASSSRGILTDTQYF
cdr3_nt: TGTGCCAGCAGCTCCCGGGGGATCCTCACAGATACGCAGTATTTT

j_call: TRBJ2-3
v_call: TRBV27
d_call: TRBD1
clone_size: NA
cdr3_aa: CASSHRQGATDTQYF
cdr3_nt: TGTGCCAGCAGTCATCGACAGGGGGCAACAGATACGCAGTATTTT

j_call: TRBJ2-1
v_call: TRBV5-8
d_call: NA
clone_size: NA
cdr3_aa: CASSQTQGGYNEQFF
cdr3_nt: TGTGCCAGCAGCCAGACCCAAGGGGGATACAATGAGCAGTTCTTC

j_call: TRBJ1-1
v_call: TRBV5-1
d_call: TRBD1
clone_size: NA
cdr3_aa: CASSAGTGGTEAFF
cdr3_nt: TGCGCCAGCAGCGCCGGGACAGGAGGGACTGAAGCTTTCTTT

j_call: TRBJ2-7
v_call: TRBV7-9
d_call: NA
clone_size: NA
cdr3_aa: CASSLDTDYEQYF
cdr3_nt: TGTGCCAGCAGCTTAGACACCGACTACGAGCAGTACTTC

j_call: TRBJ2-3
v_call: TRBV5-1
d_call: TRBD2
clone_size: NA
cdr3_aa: CASSLQLAGKTTSTDTQYF
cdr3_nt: TGCGCCAGCAGCTTACAACTAGCGGGGAAAACTACTAGCACAGATACGCAGTATTTT

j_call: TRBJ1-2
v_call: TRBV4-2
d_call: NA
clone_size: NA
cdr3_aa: CASSQPQAGENYGYTF
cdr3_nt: TGTGCCAGCAGCCAACCCCAGGCAGGGGAGAACTATGGCTACACCTTC

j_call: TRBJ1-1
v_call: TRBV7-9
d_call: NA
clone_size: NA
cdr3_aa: CASSLGTAGDTEAFF
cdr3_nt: TGTGCCAGCAGCTTAGGGACGGCAGGGGATACTGAAGCTTTCTTT